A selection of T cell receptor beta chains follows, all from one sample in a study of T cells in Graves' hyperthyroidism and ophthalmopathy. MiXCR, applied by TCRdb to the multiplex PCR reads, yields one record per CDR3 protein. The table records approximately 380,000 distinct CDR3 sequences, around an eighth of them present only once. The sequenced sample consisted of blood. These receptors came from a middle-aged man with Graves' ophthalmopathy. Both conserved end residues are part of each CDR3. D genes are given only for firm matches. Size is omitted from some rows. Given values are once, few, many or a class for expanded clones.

CASSSGLAGGPSSGELFF	TGTGCCAGCAGTTCGGGACTAGCGGGAGGGCCTAGTTCCGGGGAGCTGTTTTTT	few	TRBV6-9	TRBJ2-2	TRBD2
CASSSPWGGYTF	TGTGCCAGCAGCTCACCTTGGGGTGGCTACACCTTC	many	TRBV13	TRBJ1-2	-
CASSLGGQLIEKLFF	TGCGCCAGCAGCTTGGGAGGACAGTTGATTGAAAAACTGTTTTTT	many	TRBV5-1	TRBJ1-4	-
CASSSGTSEPAGNEQFF	TGTGCCAGCAGTTCCGGGACTAGCGAGCCAGCAGGGAATGAGCAGTTCTTC	many	TRBV6-2/TRBV6-3	TRBJ2-1	TRBD2
CASSGYSRTVGGSLEQFF	TGTGCCAGCAGCGGTTACTCCCGGACAGTCGGTGGTTCATTAGAGCAGTTCTTC	few	TRBV6-1	TRBJ2-1	-
CASSPSMGLYTQYF	TGTGCCAGCAGCCCCTCCATGGGCCTGTATACGCAGTATTTT	many	TRBV7-2	TRBJ2-3	-
CASSYSTRLAVAKNIQYF	TGTGCCAGCAGTTACTCGACGAGACTAGCGGTAGCCAAAAACATTCAGTACTTC	many	TRBV6-6	TRBJ2-4	TRBD2
CSAPRRDGDAGELFF	TGCAGTGCTCCTCGGCGGGATGGGGACGCCGGGGAGCTGTTTTTT	few	TRBV20-1	TRBJ2-2	-
CASSLTSGRANEQFF	TGTGCCAGCAGCCTAACTAGCGGGAGAGCAAATGAGCAGTTCTTC	few	TRBV3-1	TRBJ2-1	TRBD2
CASRPGGTGGFYEQYF	TGTGCCAGCAGACCGGGCGGGACAGGGGGTTTCTACGAGCAGTACTTC	many	TRBV27	TRBJ2-7	TRBD1
CASSGDELNLSDTQYF	TGTGCCAGCAGTGGGGACGAGCTCAACCTATCAGATACGCAGTATTTT	many	TRBV6-1	TRBJ2-3	-
CASSIGGLAGRYEQFF	TGTGCCAGTAGTATAGGGGGACTAGCGGGAAGGTATGAGCAGTTCTTC	many	TRBV19	TRBJ2-1	TRBD2
CASSAGQGDGETQYF	TGTGCCAGCAGCGCGGGACAGGGAGACGGGGAGACCCAGTACTTC	many	TRBV11-2	TRBJ2-5	TRBD1
CAWSFSGTHNEQFF	TGTGCCTGGAGTTTTAGCGGGACACACAATGAGCAGTTCTTC	many	TRBV30	TRBJ2-1	TRBD2
CSVEEGGLGEQFF	TGCAGCGTTGAAGAAGGGGGGTTAGGTGAGCAGTTCTTC	many	TRBV29-1	TRBJ2-1	-
CASSPPGRGKTYEQYF	TGTGCCAGCAGTCCTCCGGGGCGCGGGAAGACCTACGAGCAGTACTTC	many	TRBV27	TRBJ2-7	-
CSVVQGSGYEQYF	TGCAGCGTGGTACAGGGGAGTGGATACGAGCAGTACTTC	few	TRBV29-1	TRBJ2-7	TRBD1
CASSPGVETQYF	TGCGCCAGCTCACCGGGGGTTGAGACCCAGTACTTC	many	TRBV10-2	TRBJ2-5	-
CASIEGTEAFF	TGTGCCAGCATCGAGGGCACTGAAGCTTTCTTT	many	TRBV11-2	TRBJ1-1	-
CASSLGYSHNEKLFF	TGTGCCAGCAGCTTAGGTTACAGTCACAATGAAAAACTGTTTTTT	many	TRBV7-8	TRBJ1-4	-
CSALDTITGELFF	TGCAGTGCCCTGGACACGATCACCGGGGAGCTGTTTTTT	many	TRBV20-1	TRBJ2-2	-
CASSWLAGVVNEQFF	TGTGCCAGCAGCTGGCTAGCGGGAGTCGTCAATGAGCAGTTCTTC	once	TRBV7-9	TRBJ2-1	TRBD2
CASSVGYSPYEQYF	TGTGCCAGCAGCGTAGGGTATTCCCCCTACGAGCAGTACTTC	-	TRBV9	TRBJ2-7	-
CSAATGTGGILYNEQFF	TGCAGTGCTGCGACCGGGACAGGGGGCATACTGTACAATGAGCAGTTCTTC	many	TRBV20-1	TRBJ2-1	TRBD1
CASSLHLAGGYNEQFF	TGTGCCAGCAGTTTACATCTAGCGGGGGGTTACAATGAGCAGTTCTTC	few	TRBV27	TRBJ2-1	TRBD2
CSGGTGTYLTQYF	TGCAGCGGTGGTACGGGGACCTATTTGACCCAGTACTTC	once	TRBV29-1	TRBJ2-5	-
CASSVWGNEQYF	TGTGCCAGCAGTGTCTGGGGGAATGAGCAGTACTTC	many	TRBV2	TRBJ2-7	-
CSANLASTDTQYF	TGCAGTGCTAACCTAGCGAGCACAGATACGCAGTATTTT	-	TRBV20-1	TRBJ2-3	-
CASTQPDRAYEQYF	TGTGCCAGCACCCAACCCGACAGGGCCTACGAGCAGTACTTC	many	TRBV28	TRBJ2-7	TRBD1
CATSEGAAGGNTIYF	TGTGCCACCAGTGAAGGGGCTGCGGGAGGAAACACCATATATTTT	-	TRBV24-1	TRBJ1-3	-
CASSIGQGTNYGYTF	TGTGCCAGCAGCATCGGACAGGGAACTAACTATGGCTACACCTTC	many	TRBV11-3	TRBJ1-2	TRBD1
CASSYSGGSHGSEQFF	TGTGCCAGCAGTTACTCGGGCGGGAGCCACGGATCAGAGCAGTTCTTC	many	TRBV6-6	TRBJ2-1	TRBD2
CATSRVGAGELFF	TGTGCCACCAGCAGAGTGGGGGCCGGGGAGCTGTTTTTT	-	TRBV15	TRBJ2-2	-
CASSSPWTETSYEQYF	TGTGCCAGCAGCTCGCCCTGGACAGAGACGTCCTACGAGCAGTACTTC	many	TRBV5-6	TRBJ2-7	-
CASRQGPNQPQHF	TGTGCCAGCAGACAGGGCCCCAATCAGCCCCAGCATTTT	few	TRBV2	TRBJ1-5	-
CASSATGSGANVLTF	TGTGCCAGCAGTGCAACGGGTTCAGGGGCCAACGTCCTGACTTTC	-	TRBV12-3/TRBV12-4	TRBJ2-6	-
CASSIPSGSSTDTQYF	TGCGCCAGCAGCATCCCTAGCGGGAGTAGCACAGATACGCAGTATTTT	many	TRBV5-1	TRBJ2-3	TRBD2
CASSPDRGVRTEAFF	TGTGCCAGCAGCCCGGATAGGGGGGTCAGGACTGAAGCTTTCTTT	few	TRBV9	TRBJ1-1	-
CSARSAGDYLVEQFF	TGCAGTGCTAGATCGGCAGGTGACTATTTAGTGGAGCAGTTCTTC	many	TRBV20-1	TRBJ2-1	-
CASSPDRGLLGTQYF	TGCGCCAGCAGCCCAGACAGGGGGCTGTTAGGGACCCAGTACTTC	many	TRBV4-1	TRBJ2-5	TRBD1
CSARDIRREAKEQYF	TGCAGTGCTAGAGATATACGGCGGGAGGCCAAAGAGCAGTACTTC	-	TRBV20-1	TRBJ2-7	TRBD2
CASRDRVSYEQYF	TGTGCCAGCAGGGACAGGGTCTCCTACGAGCAGTACTTC	few	TRBV12-3/TRBV12-4	TRBJ2-7	TRBD1
CASSLVAGSVYNEQFF	TGTGCCAGCAGCTTAGTTGCGGGATCCGTTTACAATGAGCAGTTCTTC	many	TRBV7-9	TRBJ2-1	-
CASSYRAMNTEAFF	TGTGCCAGCAGTTACAGAGCTATGAACACTGAAGCTTTCTTT	-	TRBV6-1	TRBJ1-1	-
CASSSGYRTGELFF	TGTGCCAGTAGTAGCGGATATCGCACCGGGGAGCTGTTTTTT	-	TRBV19	TRBJ2-2	-
CAWSLGVAGANVLTF	TGTGCCTGGAGCTTAGGGGTGGCTGGGGCCAACGTCCTGACTTTC	-	TRBV30	TRBJ2-6	-
CASRLGGRQQETQYF	TGTGCCAGTAGGCTCGGCGGGAGGCAACAAGAGACCCAGTACTTC	many	TRBV19	TRBJ2-5	TRBD2
CSATRPDIQETQYF	TGCAGTGCTACCCGCCCGGACATCCAAGAGACCCAGTACTTC	once	TRBV20-1	TRBJ2-5	-
CASSYRTSGTGADTQYF	TGTGCCAGCAGTTACAGGACTAGCGGGACTGGGGCAGATACGCAGTATTTT	few	TRBV3-1	TRBJ2-3	TRBD2
CASSDGLAIYNEQFF	TGTGCCAGCAGCGACGGACTAGCAATCTACAATGAGCAGTTCTTC	many	TRBV11-2	TRBJ2-1	TRBD2
CASSLSSTNEKLFF	TGTGCCAGCAGTTTATCGTCGACGAATGAAAAACTGTTTTTT	many	TRBV12-3/TRBV12-4	TRBJ1-4	-
CATTGERSSNEQYF	TGTGCCACCACCGGGGAGAGATCTAGTAACGAGCAGTACTTC	-	TRBV24-1	TRBJ2-7	-
CASSFGTSGRELSYEQYF	TGTGCCAGCAGCTTTGGGACTAGCGGGAGAGAGCTCTCCTACGAGCAGTACTTC	few	TRBV7-3	TRBJ2-7	TRBD2